Below are 6 T cell receptor beta chains sequenced from a single sample in a study of immune characterization of retroperitoneal liposarcoma. TCRdb passed the PCR reads through MiXCR, listing each CDR3 protein once. The table includes about 2,400 distinct CDR3 sequences, roughly 25% detected once. The specimen sequenced was tumor tissue. The receptors were sampled from a male donor with retroperitoneal liposarcoma.

This clonotype was observed many times. At one end, the junction sequence differs from germline, possibly due to a read error. V is TRBV12-3 or TRBV12-4 and J is TRBJ2-1, with TRBD2 identical over 9 bases. The length of the CDR3 is 18 residues. The CDR3 nucleotides are TGTGCCAGCAGGGGGACTAGCTTCATTACGAGCTCCTACAATGAGCAGCTCTTC. It codes for CASRGTSFITSSYNEQLF.

By sample share, this clonotype is medium-sized. CDR3 nucleotide sequence: TGTGCCAGCACCCGGGGCAGGGACTCCTACGAGCAGTTCTTC. It specifies CASTRGRDSYEQFF. This chain uses TRBV7-6 with TRBJ2-1; maybe TRBD2 (6 bases). Germline CDR1 and CDR2: SGHVS and FNYEAQ. The V and J ends lost 7 bases and 10 bases respectively, with 20 bases between them. The CDR3 runs 14 residues.

This clonotype appeared a few times. The genes are TRBV7-6 and TRBJ2-1; a weak D match, TRBD2 (5 bases). Trimming stripped 1 base from V and 3 bases from J, with 7 bases between. The germline V gene has CDR1 SGHVS and CDR2 FNYEAQ. This CDR3 comprises 14 residues. CDR3 protein: CASSLVGNYNEQFF. DNA of the CDR3: TGTGCCAGCAGCTTAGTCGGGAACTACAATGAGCAGTTCTTC.

This rearrangement joins TRBV11-3 to TRBJ2-7; TRBD2 agrees at 7 bases. Losses at the gene ends were 7 bases for V and 0 bases for J; bases not matched to a gene: 12. CDR3 length: 16 amino acids. The germline V gene has CDR1 SGHNT and CDR2 YENEEA. The CDR3 here is CASTQSGTSVSYEQYF. The CDR3 nucleotides are TGTGCCAGCACCCAGAGCGGCACTAGCGTCTCCTACGAGCAGTACTTC.

As regards this clonotype: The junction departs from germline at one end; a sequencing error may be responsible. Here the CDR3 DNA reads TGTGCTAGCAGCCAGGGGGGGGGAAGCGGGATTGATGAGCAGTTCTTC. Its protein product is CASSQGGGSGIDEQFF. The chain has TRBV7-6 and TRBJ2-1, with D tentatively TRBD1 or TRBD2 (7 bases each). Germline CDR1 is SGHVS and CDR2 is FNYEAQ. This CDR3 comprises 16 residues. Based on the CDR3 plus reference TRBV7-6 and TRBJ2-1, the full variable domain is GAGVSQSPRYKVTKRGQDVALRCDPISGHVSLYWYRQALGQGPEFLTYFNYEAQQDKSGLPNDRFSAERPEGSISTLTIQRTEQRDSAMYRCASSQGGGSGIDEQFFGPGTRLTVL.

As regards this clonotype: As the CDR3 is not closed by the conserved phenylalanine or tryptophan, this likely results from a read error. Because the CDR3's place on the DNA is in doubt, the DNA is left out and the CDR3 is given as listed by TCRdb. The rearrangement links TRBV7-2 to TRBJ2-7; TRBD2 reflects the table's D call only, with no check against the DNA. Germline lookup yields CDR1 SGHTA and CDR2 FQGNSA. The CDR3 is 14 residues long, counting both termini. CDR3: CASSLDPSGYEQHC.